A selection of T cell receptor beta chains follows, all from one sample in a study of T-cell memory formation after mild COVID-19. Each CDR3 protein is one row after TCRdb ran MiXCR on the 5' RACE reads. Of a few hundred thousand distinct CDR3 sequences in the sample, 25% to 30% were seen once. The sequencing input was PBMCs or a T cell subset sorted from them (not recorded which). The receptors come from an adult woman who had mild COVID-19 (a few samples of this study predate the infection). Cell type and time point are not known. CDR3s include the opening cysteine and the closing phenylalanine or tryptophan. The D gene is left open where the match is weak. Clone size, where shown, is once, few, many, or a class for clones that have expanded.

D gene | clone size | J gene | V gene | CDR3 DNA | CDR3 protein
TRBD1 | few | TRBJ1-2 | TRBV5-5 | TGTGCCAGCAGCCTCCGGGACAGGGGGTATAGTTGGAAAGGCTACACCTTC | CASSLRDRGYSWKGYTF
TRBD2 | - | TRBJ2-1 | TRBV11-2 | TGTGCCAGCAGCTTTACTAGCGGCCACTATGAGCAGTTCTTC | CASSFTSGHYEQFF
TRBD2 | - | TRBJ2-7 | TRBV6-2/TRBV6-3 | TGTGCCAGCAGTTACTCGACCCGGACTAGCGGGAGGTCGGGCTCCTACGAGCAGTACTTC | CASSYSTRTSGRSGSYEQYF
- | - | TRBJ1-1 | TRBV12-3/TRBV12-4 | TGTGCCAGCAGCCCTTGGAGGGGGTCGGCTGAAGCTTTCTTT | CASSPWRGSAEAFF
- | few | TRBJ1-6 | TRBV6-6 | TGTGCCAGCTGCACCGGGAGCTATAATTCACCCCTCCACTTT | CASCTGSYNSPLHF
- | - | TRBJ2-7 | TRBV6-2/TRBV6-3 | TGTGCCAGCAGTCGAGTCGACGGGCCCTACGAGCAGTACTTC | CASSRVDGPYEQYF
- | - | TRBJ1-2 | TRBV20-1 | TGCAGTGCTAGAGGAGATGGGACACCTCTTAACTATGGCTACACCTTC | CSARGDGTPLNYGYTF
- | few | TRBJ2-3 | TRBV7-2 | TGTGCCTCAACAGGCGCGGGCTACACAGATACGCAGTATTTT | CASTGAGYTDTQYF
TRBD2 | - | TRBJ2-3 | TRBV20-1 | TGCAGTGCTAGTGGGGGACTAGCGGGAGTGGTGTACACAGATACGCAGTATTTT | CSASGGLAGVVYTDTQYF
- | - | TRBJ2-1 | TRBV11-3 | TGTGCCAGCAGCACCCGCCAGGCCGAGGGCAATGAGCAGTTCTTC | CASSTRQAEGNEQFF
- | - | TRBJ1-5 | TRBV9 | TGTGCCAGCAGCGCCGGCGGGATCAATCAGCCCCAGCATTTT | CASSAGGINQPQHF
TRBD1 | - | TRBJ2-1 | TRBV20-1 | TGCAGTGCTAGATTGAGAGGACAGGGCTACAATGAGCAGTTCTTC | CSARLRGQGYNEQFF
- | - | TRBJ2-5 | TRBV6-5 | TGTGCCAGCAGTGCCGGCAAAACCCAGTACTTC | CASSAGKTQYF
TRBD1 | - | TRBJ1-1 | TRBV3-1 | TGTGCCAGCAGCCAAGGTGAAAAGGGGGCGCACACTGAAGCTTTCTTT | CASSQGEKGAHTEAFF
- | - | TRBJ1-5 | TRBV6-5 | TGTGCCACCTCCAAGGGGGGAACTCAGCCCCAGCATTTT | CATSKGGTQPQHF
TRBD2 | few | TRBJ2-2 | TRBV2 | TGTGCCAGCAGCCCTAGGAGCGGGGGAAACACCGGGGAGCTGTTTTTT | CASSPRSGGNTGELFF
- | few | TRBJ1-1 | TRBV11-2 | TGTGCCAGCAGCTCAGGGAGGGTCACTGAAGCTTTCTTT | CASSSGRVTEAFF
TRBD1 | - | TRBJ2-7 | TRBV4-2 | TGTGCCAGCAGCCAAGAGGGACAGGGAATTTCCTACGAGCAGTACTTC | CASSQEGQGISYEQYF
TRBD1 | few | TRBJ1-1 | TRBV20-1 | TGCAGTGCCAGGAGGGGGCTTTCGACTGAAGCTTTCTTT | CSARRGLSTEAFF
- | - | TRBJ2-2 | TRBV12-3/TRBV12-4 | TGTGCCAGCACCCTCGATCGGGGCACCGGGGAGCTGTTTTTT | CASTLDRGTGELFF
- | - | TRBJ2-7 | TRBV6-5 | TGTGCCAGCAGTTACTCCTTGTTAGGGGATATACCCTACGAGCAGTACTTC | CASSYSLLGDIPYEQYF
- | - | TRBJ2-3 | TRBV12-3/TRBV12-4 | TGTGCCAGCAGTCCGAGGGAGCGGTTCACAGATACGCAGTATTTT | CASSPRERFTDTQYF
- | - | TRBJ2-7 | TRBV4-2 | TGTGCCAGCAATGGACAGAATTCCTACGAGCAGTACTTC | CASNGQNSYEQYF
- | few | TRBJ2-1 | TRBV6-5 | TGTGCCAGCAGTTACGGCTGGGGGTTTGCCGATGAGCAGTTCTTC | CASSYGWGFADEQFF
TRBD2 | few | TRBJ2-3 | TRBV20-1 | TGCAGTGCTGACGCGGGAGGGAGTGGAATAACAGATACGCAGTATTTT | CSADAGGSGITDTQYF
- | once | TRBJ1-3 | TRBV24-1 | TGTGCCACCAGTGATCCCTCTGGGGACCGTGGAAACACCATATATTTT | CATSDPSGDRGNTIYF
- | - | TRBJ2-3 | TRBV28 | TGTGCCAGCAGTTTCCGGTCTTTGCGGATCACAGATACGCAGTATTTT | CASSFRSLRITDTQYF
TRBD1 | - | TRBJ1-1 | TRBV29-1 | TGCAGCGTGGGACGACAGGGGAGCGCCACTGAAGCTTTCTTT | CSVGRQGSATEAFF
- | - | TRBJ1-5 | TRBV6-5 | TGTGCCAGCTGGGGGATCAATCAGCCCCAGCATTTT | CASWGINQPQHF
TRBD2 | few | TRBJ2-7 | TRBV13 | TGTGCCAGCAGCGAGCGGGGAGAGCTCGAGCAGTACTTC | CASSERGELEQYF
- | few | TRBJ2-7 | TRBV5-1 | TGCGCCAGCAGCTTGGAGCAGACCTACTACGAGCAGTACTTC | CASSLEQTYYEQYF
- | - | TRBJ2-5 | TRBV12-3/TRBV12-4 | TGTGCCAGCAGTTTAATTCGCAGGGGAGAGACCCAGTACTTC | CASSLIRRGETQYF
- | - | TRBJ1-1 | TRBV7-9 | TGTGCCAGCAGTTCAGGACAGCGTGAAGCTTTCTTT | CASSSGQREAFF
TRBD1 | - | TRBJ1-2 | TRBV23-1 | TGCGCCTCAGGGGGGAGACCGGGACAGGGACTCTATGGCTACACCTTC | CASGGRPGQGLYGYTF
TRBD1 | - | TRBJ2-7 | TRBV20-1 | TGCAGTGCTAGAGGAGGACCGGGACAGGGGGCCTACGAGCAGTACTTC | CSARGGPGQGAYEQYF
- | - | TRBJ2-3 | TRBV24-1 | TGTGCCACCAGTGAGCATACCGGGACTCAACGGGATACAGATACGCAGTATTTT | CATSEHTGTQRDTDTQYF
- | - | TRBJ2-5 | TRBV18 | TGTGCCAGCTCACGAAACCTCTACCAAGAGACCCAGTACTTC | CASSRNLYQETQYF
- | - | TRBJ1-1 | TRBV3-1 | TGTGCCAGCAGCCAAGAAAGTTCACCTGAAGCTTTCTTT | CASSQESSPEAFF
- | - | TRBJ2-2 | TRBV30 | TGTGCCTGGAGGTTAAGTCTGAACACCGGGGAGCTGTTTTTT | CAWRLSLNTGELFF
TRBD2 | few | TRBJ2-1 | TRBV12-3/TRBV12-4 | TGTGCCAGCAACGACTACGTGGGGACTAGCGGGGGGAATGAGCAGTTCTTC | CASNDYVGTSGGNEQFF
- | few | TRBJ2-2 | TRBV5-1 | TGCGCCAGCAGCCCCCGTCTGGGGGACACCGGGGAGCTGTTTTTT | CASSPRLGDTGELFF
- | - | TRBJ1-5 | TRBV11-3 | TGTGCCAGCGGGGAGGGCAATCAGCCCCAGCATTTT | CASGEGNQPQHF
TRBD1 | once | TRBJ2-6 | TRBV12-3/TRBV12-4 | TGTGCCAGCAGCCGGGACAGGGTCATCTCTGGGGCCAACGTCCTGACTTTC | CASSRDRVISGANVLTF
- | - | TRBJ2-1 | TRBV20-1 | TGCAGTGCTAGAGATGTACTAGTTAGGCGCAATGAGCAGTTCTTC | CSARDVLVRRNEQFF
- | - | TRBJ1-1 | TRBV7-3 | TGTGCCAGCAGCCGCGATCCCGATGGGACTGAAGCTTTCTTT | CASSRDPDGTEAFF
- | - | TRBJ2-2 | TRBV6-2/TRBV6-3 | TGTGCCAGCAGTTCCCCTGGGGAGCTGTTTTTT | CASSSPGELFF
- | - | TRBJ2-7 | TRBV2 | TGTGCCAGCAGTGAAGGGGGGACGGCCAGCGAGCAGTACTTC | CASSEGGTASEQYF
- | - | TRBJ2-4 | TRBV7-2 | TGTGCCAGCAGCTACCAAAGTCCAGGGGCCAAAAACATTCAGTACTTC | CASSYQSPGAKNIQYF
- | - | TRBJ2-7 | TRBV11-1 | TGTGCCAGCAGCTCACGGCCCGGAGACGGCGAGCAGTACTTC | CASSSRPGDGEQYF
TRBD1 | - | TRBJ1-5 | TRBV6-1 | TGTGCCAGCAGTGAACAGGGGGTGGGCAATCAGCCCCAGCATTTT | CASSEQGVGNQPQHF
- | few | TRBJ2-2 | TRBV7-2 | TGTGCCAGCAGCCCCGGGATCCGATTTAACACCGGGGAGCTGTTTTTT | CASSPGIRFNTGELFF
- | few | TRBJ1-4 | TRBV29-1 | TGCAGCGTTTCTCCTACAACCGGTGAAAAACTGTTTTTT | CSVSPTTGEKLFF
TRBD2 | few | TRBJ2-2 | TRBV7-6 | TGTGCCAGCAGCCCAGCGGGGGCCCCACCCGGGGAGCTGTTTTTT | CASSPAGAPPGELFF